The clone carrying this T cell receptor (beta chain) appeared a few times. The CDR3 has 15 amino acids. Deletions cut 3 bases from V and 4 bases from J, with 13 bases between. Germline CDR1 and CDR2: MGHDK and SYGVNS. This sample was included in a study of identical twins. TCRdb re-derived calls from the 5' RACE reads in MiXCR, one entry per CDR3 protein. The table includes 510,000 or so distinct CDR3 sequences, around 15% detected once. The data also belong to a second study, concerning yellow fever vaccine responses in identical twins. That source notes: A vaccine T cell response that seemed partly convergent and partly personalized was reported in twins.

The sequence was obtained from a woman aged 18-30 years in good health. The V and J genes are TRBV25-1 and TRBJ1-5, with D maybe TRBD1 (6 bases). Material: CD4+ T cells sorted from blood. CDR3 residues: CASSDTTGSNQPQHF. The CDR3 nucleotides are TGTGCCAGCAGTGACACAACAGGGAGTAATCAGCCCCAGCATTTT.